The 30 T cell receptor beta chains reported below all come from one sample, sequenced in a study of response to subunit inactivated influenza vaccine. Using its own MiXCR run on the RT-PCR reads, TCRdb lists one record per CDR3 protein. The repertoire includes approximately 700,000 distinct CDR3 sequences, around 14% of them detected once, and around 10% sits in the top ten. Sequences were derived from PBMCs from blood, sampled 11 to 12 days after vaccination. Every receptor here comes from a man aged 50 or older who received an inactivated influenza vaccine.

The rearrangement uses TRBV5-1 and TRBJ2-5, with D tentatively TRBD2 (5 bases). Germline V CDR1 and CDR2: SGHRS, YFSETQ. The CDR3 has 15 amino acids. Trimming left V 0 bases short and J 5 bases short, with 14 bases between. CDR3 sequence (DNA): TGCGCCAGCAGCTTGGCCAAAGGAAGGAGGGAGACCCAGTACTTC. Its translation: CASSLAKGRRETQYF.

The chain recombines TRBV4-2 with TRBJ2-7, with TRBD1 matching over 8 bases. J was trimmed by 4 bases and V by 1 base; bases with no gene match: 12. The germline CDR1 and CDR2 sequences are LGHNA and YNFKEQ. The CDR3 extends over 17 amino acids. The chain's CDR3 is CASSQVVITGGGYEQYF. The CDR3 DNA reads TGTGCCAGCAGCCAAGTCGTGATAACAGGGGGTGGGTACGAGCAGTACTTC.

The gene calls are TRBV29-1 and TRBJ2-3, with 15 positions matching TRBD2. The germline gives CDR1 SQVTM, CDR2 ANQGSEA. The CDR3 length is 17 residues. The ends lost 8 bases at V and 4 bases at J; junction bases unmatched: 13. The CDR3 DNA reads TGCAGCCCTGTCATCGGGACTAGCGGGGGGAGGGCAGATACGCAGTATTTT. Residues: CSPVIGTSGGRADTQYF.

The CDR3 sequence: CASSSRPSTDTQYF. In nucleotides, the CDR3 is TGTGCCAGCAGCTCCCGGCCCTCCACAGATACGCAGTATTTT. This chain links TRBV11-2 with TRBJ2-3, with D unresolved. The CDR3 spans 14 residues. Looked up from germline, CDR1 is SGHAT and CDR2 is FQNNGV. V was pared by 4 bases and J by 2 bases, with 10 bases between.

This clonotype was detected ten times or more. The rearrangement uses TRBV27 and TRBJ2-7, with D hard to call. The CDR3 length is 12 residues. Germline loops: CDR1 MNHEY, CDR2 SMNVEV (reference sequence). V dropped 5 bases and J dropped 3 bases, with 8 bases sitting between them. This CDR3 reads CASSPLFYEQYF. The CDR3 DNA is TGTGCCAGCAGTCCACTTTTCTACGAGCAGTACTTC.

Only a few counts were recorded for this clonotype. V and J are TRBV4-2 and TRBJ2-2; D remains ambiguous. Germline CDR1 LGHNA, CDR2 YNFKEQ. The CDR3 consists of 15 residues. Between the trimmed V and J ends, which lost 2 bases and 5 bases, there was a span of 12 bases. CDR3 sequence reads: CASSQRHPPTGELFF. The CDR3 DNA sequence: TGTGCCAGCAGCCAAAGACACCCTCCTACCGGGGAGCTGTTTTTT.

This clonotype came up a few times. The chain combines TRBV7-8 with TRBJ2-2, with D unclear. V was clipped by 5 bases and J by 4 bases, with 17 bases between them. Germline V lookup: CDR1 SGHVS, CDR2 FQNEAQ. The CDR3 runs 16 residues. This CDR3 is CASSPSLSGATGELFF. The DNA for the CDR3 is TGTGCCAGCAGCCCCTCCCTGTCGGGTGCCACCGGGGAGCTGTTTTTT.

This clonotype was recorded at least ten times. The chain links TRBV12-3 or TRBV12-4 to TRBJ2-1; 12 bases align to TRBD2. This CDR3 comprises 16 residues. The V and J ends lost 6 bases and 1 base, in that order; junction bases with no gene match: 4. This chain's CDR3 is CASRRTSGGSYNEQFF. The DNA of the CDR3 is TGTGCCAGCAGAAGAACTAGCGGGGGGTCCTACAATGAGCAGTTCTTC.

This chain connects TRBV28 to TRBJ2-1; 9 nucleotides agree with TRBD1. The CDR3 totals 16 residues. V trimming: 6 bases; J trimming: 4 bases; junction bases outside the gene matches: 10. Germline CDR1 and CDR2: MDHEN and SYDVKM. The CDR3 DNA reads TGTGCCAGCAGGCTGGGCCGGGACAGGGTATACAATGAGCAGTTCTTC. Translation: CASRLGRDRVYNEQFF. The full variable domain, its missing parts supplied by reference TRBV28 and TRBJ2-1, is DVKVTQSSRYLVKRTGEKVFLECVQDMDHENMFWYRQDPGLGLRLIYFSYDVKMKEKGDIPEGYSVSREKKERFSLILESASTNQTSMYLCASRLGRDRVYNEQFFGPGTRLTVL.

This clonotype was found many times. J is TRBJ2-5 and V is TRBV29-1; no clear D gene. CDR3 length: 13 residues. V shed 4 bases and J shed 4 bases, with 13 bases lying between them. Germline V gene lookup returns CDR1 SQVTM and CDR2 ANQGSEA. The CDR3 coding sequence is TGCAGCGTTGTTTCAGTTATGGGAGAGACCCAGTACTTC. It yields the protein CSVVSVMGETQYF. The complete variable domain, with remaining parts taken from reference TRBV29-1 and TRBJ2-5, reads SAVISQKPSRDICQRGTSLTIQCQVDSQVTMMFWYRQQPGQSLTLIATANQGSEATYESGFVIDKFPISRPNLTFSTLTVSNMSPEDSSIYLCSVVSVMGETQYFGPGTRLLVL.

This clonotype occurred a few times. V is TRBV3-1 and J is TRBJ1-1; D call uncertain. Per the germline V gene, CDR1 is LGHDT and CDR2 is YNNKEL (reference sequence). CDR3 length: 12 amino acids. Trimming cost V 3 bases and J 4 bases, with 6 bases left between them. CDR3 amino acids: CASSQGTTEAFF. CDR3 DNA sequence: TGTGCCAGCAGCCAGGGTACCACTGAAGCTTTCTTT.

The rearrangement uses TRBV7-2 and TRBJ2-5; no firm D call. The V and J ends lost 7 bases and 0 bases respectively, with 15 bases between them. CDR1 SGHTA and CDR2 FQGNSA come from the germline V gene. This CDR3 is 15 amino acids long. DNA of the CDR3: TGTGCCAGCACGGCCGTGGAGATTTACCAAGAGACCCAGTACTTC. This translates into CASTAVEIYQETQYF.

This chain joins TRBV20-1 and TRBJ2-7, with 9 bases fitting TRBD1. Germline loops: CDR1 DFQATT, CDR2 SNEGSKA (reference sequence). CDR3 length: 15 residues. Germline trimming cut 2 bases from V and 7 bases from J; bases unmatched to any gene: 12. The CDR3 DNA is TGCAGTGCTAGACCTCCGAGGAGGGGACAGGGTGAGCAGTACTTC. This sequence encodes CSARPPRRGQGEQYF.

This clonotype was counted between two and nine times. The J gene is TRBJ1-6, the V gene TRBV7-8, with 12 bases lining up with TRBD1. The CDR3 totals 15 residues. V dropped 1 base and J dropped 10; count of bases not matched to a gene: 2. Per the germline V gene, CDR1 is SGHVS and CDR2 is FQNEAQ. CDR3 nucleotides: TGTGCCAGCAGCTTAGGGGACAGGGGGCTGTCACCCCTCCACTTT. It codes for CASSLGDRGLSPLHF.

The CDR3, as DNA: TGTGCCAGCAGTTATGGGTCACTCGGCGGCACAGATACGCAGTATTTT. Protein product: CASSYGSLGGTDTQYF. The chain couples TRBV6-5 to TRBJ2-3; D gene uncertain. With 3 bases removed from V and 1 base from J, the gap between germline ends came to 14 bases. Germline-derived CDR1 and CDR2 are MNHEY and SVGAGI. There are 16 residues in the CDR3.

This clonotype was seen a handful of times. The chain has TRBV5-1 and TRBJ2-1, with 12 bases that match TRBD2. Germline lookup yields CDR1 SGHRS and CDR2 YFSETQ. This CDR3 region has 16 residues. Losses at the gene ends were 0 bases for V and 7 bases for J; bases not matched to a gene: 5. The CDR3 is CASSLALAGGLNEQFF. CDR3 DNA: TGCGCCAGCAGCTTGGCCCTAGCGGGAGGGCTAAATGAGCAGTTCTTC. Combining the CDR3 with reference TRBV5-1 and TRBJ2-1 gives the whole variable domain KAGVTQTPRYLIKTRGQQVTLSCSPISGHRSVSWYQQTPGQGLQFLFEYFSETQRNKGNFPGRFSGRQFSNSRSEMNVSTLELGDSALYLCASSLALAGGLNEQFFGPGTRLTVL.

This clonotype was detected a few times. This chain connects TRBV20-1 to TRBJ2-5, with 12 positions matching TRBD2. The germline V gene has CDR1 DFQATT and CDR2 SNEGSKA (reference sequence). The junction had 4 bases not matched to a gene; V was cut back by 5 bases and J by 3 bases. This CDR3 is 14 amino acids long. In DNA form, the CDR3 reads TGCAGTGCTCTAGCGGGAGGGCGGGAAGAGACCCAGTACTTC. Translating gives CSALAGGREETQYF.

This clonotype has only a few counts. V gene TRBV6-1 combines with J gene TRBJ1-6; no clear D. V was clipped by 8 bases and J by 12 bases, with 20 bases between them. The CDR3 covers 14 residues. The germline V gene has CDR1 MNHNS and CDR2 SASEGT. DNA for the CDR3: TGTGCCAGCCGTCGAATCGGAGGGTCGGTACCCCTCCACTTT. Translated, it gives CASRRIGGSVPLHF.

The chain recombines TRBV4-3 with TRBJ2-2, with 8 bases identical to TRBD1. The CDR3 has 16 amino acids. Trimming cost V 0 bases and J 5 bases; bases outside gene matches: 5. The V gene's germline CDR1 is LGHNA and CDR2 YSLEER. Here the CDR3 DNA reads TGCGCCAGCAGCCAAGATATGACAGGGGAAACCGGGGAGCTGTTTTTT. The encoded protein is CASSQDMTGETGELFF.

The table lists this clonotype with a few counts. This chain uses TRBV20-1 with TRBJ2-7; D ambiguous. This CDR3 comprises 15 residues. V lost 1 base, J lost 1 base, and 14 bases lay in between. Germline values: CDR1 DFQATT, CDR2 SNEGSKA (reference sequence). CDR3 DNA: TGCAGTGCTAGAGGGACCTCCTTTGGATCCTACGAGCAGTACTTC. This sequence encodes CSARGTSFGSYEQYF.

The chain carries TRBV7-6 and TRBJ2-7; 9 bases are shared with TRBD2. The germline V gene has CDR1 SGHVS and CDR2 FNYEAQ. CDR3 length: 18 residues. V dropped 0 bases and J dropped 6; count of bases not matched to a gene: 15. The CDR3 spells CASSLAPNLAGQTGEQYF. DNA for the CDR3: TGTGCCAGCAGCTTAGCGCCCAATCTAGCGGGGCAAACTGGCGAGCAGTACTTC. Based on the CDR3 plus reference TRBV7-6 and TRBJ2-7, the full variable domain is GAGVSQSPRYKVTKRGQDVALRCDPISGHVSLYWYRQALGQGPEFLTYFNYEAQQDKSGLPNDRFSAERPEGSISTLTIQRTEQRDSAMYRCASSLAPNLAGQTGEQYFGPGTRLTVT.

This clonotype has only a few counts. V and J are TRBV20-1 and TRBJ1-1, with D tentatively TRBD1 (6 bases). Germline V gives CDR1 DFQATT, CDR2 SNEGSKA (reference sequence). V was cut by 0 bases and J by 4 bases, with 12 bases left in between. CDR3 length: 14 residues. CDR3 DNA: TGCAGTGCTAGAGATGCGGGGGCCGGCACTGAAGCTTTCTTT. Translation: CSARDAGAGTEAFF.

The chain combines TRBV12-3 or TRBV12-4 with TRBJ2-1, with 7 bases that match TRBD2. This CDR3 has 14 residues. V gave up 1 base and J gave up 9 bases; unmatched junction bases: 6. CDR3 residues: CASSLGVAGGEQFF. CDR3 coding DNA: TGTGCCAGCAGTTTAGGCGTAGCGGGCGGTGAGCAGTTCTTC.

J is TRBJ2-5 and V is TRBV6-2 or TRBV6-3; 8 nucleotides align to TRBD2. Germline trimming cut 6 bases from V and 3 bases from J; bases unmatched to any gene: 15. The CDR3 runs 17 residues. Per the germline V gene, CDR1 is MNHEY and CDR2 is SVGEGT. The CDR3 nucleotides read TGTGCCAGCAGCTCTCAACAGCGGGGGTTTTCAGAAGAGACCCAGTACTTC. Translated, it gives CASSSQQRGFSEETQYF.

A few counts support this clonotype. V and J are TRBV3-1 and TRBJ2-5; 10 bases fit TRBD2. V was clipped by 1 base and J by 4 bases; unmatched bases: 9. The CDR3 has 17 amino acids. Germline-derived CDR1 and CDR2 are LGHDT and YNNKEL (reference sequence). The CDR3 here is CASSQGSSGRLLETQYF. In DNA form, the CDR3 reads TGTGCCAGCAGCCAAGGATCTAGCGGGAGATTATTAGAGACCCAGTACTTC.

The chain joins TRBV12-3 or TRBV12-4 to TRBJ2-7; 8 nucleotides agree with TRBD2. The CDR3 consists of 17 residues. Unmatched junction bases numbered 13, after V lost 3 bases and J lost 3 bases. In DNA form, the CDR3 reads TGTGCCAGCAGTTTTGGCGGACGACTAGCGCTCTTCTACGAGCAGTACTTC. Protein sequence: CASSFGGRLALFYEQYF.

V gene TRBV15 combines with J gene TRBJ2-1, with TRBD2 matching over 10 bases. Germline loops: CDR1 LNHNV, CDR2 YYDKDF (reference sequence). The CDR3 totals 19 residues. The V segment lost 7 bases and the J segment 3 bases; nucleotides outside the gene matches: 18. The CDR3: CATKWDRGLTSGVYNEQFF. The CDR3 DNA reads TGTGCCACCAAATGGGATAGGGGGCTAACTAGCGGGGTCTACAATGAGCAGTTCTTC.

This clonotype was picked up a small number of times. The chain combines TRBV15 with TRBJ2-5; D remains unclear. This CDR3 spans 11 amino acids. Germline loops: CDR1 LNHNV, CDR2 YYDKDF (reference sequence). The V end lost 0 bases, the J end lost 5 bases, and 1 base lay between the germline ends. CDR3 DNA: TGTGCCACCAGCAGAGAGGAGACCCAGTACTTC. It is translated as CATSREETQYF.

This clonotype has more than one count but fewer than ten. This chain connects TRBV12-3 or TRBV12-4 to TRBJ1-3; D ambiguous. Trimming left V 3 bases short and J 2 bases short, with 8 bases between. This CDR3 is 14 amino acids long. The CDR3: CASSFFQPGNTIYF. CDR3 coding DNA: TGTGCCAGCAGTTTTTTCCAGCCTGGAAACACCATATATTTT.

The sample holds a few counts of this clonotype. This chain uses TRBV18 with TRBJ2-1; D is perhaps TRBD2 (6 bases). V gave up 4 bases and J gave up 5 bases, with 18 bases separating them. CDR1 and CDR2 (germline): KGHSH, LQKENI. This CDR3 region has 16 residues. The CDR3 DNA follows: TGTGCCAGCTCACTCTGGACTACGGAAGGGAACAATGAGCAGTTCTTC. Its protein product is CASSLWTTEGNNEQFF.